What follows is one T cell receptor beta chain and its context. The data derive from a study of T cell changes during pregnancy in multiple sclerosis. Sequencing used immunoSEQ multiplex PCR; TCRdb keeps in-frame clones, though not all of them. The data show just under 70,000 clones, 75% to 95% seen once. The germline V gene encodes CDR1 MNHEY and CDR2 SVGAGI. With V trimmed by 0 bases and J by 2 bases, 4 bases remained unmatched. This CDR3 is built from 15 residues. This sequence was found in a female donor with multiple sclerosis, enrolled in a pregnancy study. V and J are TRBV6-5 and TRBJ2-7, with 7 bases lining up with TRBD1. The sequenced sample was peripheral blood, obtained in the second trimester of pregnancy. The CDR3 region has the DNA TGTGCCAGCAGTTACTCGAACAGGGGAGCCTACGAGCAGTACTTC. As protein: CASSYSNRGAYEQYF.